What follows are 11 T cell receptor beta chains derived from one specimen sequenced in a study of blood T cell repertoires in COVID-19. Clones were read by immunoSEQ multiplex PCR, and TCRdb kept only the in-frame ones, dropping some. The top ten clones hold 15% to 20% of a sample with approximately 150,000 clones, roughly four fifths of them seen once. Sequenced material: peripheral blood. These receptors were taken from a woman at least 80 years old with acute or convalescent COVID-19.

The chain has TRBV19 and TRBJ1-1; D might be TRBD1 (5 bases). The V gene lost 5 bases and the J gene lost 3 bases, with 13 bases spanning the gap. Germline CDR1 LNHDA, CDR2 SQIVND (reference sequence). The CDR3 length is 14 residues. CDR3 nucleotide sequence: TGTGCCAGTAGTCGGCGGGGCTTAGACACTGAAGCTTTCTTT. It translates to CASSRRGLDTEAFF.

This chain joins TRBV6-2 or TRBV6-3 and TRBJ2-1; 13 bases map to TRBD2. CDR1 is MNHEY, CDR2 SVGEGT, per germline. V lost 2 bases and J lost 4; bases outside the gene matches: 8. The CDR3 covers 18 residues. The CDR3 DNA is TGTGCCAGCAGTTACCCTGGACTAGCGGGGGACTTATACAATGAGCAGTTCTTC. Its protein is CASSYPGLAGDLYNEQFF.

CDR3 sequence (DNA): TGTGCCAGCAGTTTGACAGGGGGCCGGAACTATGGCTACACCTTC. This sequence encodes CASSLTGGRNYGYTF. The chain has TRBV27 and TRBJ1-2; 10 nucleotides align to TRBD1. The CDR3 extends over 15 amino acids. Trimming at V came to 3 bases and at J to 2 bases, leaving 3 bases not matched to a gene. Germline lookup yields CDR1 MNHEY and CDR2 SMNVEV (reference sequence).

This chain links TRBV5-1 with TRBJ1-2; TRBD1 matches at 8 bases. The CDR3 has 15 amino acids. J lost 0 bases, V lost 4 bases, and 5 bases had no gene match. Germline loops: CDR1 SGHRS, CDR2 YFSETQ. The CDR3: CASSQTGAANYGYTF. The CDR3 bases are TGCGCCAGCAGCCAGACAGGGGCAGCTAACTATGGCTACACCTTC. Drawing the rest from reference TRBV5-1 and TRBJ1-2, the complete variable domain is KAGVTQTPRYLIKTRGQQVTLSCSPISGHRSVSWYQQTPGQGLQFLFEYFSETQRNKGNFPGRFSGRQFSNSRSEMNVSTLELGDSALYLCASSQTGAANYGYTFGSGTRLTVV.

The rearrangement uses TRBV7-5 and TRBJ1-2. TRBV7-5 is tagged as a pseudogene. This CDR3 region has 14 residues. For the CDR3, the DNA is TGTGCCAGAAGCTCCCACCAGGAGGAACTTGGCTACACCTTC. Its translation is CARSSHQEELGYTF.

The genes are TRBV2 and TRBJ1-6; D may be TRBD1 (5 bases). Germline V gives CDR1 SNHLY, CDR2 FYNNEI. V lost 6 bases and J lost 3, with 15 bases in between. There are 16 residues in the CDR3. CDR3 DNA: TGTGCCAGCAGCGCCCGGGCCGGGGGCTATAATTCACCCCTCCACTTT. As protein: CASSARAGGYNSPLHF.

This chain joins TRBV5-1 and TRBJ2-7, with a tentative D call TRBD1 (6 bases). This CDR3 has 15 residues. V was cut by 0 bases and J by 2 bases, with 12 bases left in between. Germline values: CDR1 SGHRS, CDR2 YFSETQ. CDR3 DNA: TGCGCCAGCAGCTTGGAACGAGGGGGAGCCTACGAGCAGTACTTC. Protein: CASSLERGGAYEQYF.

The rearrangement uses TRBV28 and TRBJ1-5; D perhaps matches TRBD1 (6 bases). The CDR3 covers 16 residues. CDR1 is MDHEN and CDR2 is SYDVKM in the germline V gene. Trimming took 2 bases from V and 4 from J, leaving 15 bases between them. CDR3 nucleotides: TGTGCCAGCAGTTTACCAATAACAGGGACAAATCAGCCCCAGCATTTT. This translates into CASSLPITGTNQPQHF.

This clone is a singleton in its sample. The chain recombines TRBV3-1 (or the pseudogene TRBV3-2) with TRBJ2-2, with D possibly matching TRBD2 (7 bases). This CDR3 has 16 residues. Germline CDR1 reads LGHDT; CDR2 reads YNNKEL (reference sequence). The ends were cut back, 6 bases at V and 5 bases at J, with 19 bases in the middle. This CDR3 is CASSQTLEGGTGELFF. The CDR3, as DNA: TGTGCCAGCAGTCAAACCCTAGAGGGGGGGACCGGGGAGCTGTTTTTT.

J is TRBJ1-3 and V is TRBV7-2; 7 bases are shared with TRBD1. J lost 3 bases, V lost 4 bases, and 3 bases had no gene match. Germline CDR1 SGHTA, CDR2 FQGNSA. The CDR3 runs to 14 residues. DNA of the CDR3: TGTGCCAGCAGCTATACAGGGGTTGGAAACACCATATATTTT. Translation gives CASSYTGVGNTIYF.

V is TRBV19 and J is TRBJ2-5; D call uncertain. Per the germline V gene, CDR1 is LNHDA and CDR2 is SQIVND (reference sequence). Trimming left V 6 bases short and J 2 bases short, with 10 bases between. This CDR3 is built from 13 residues. This CDR3 reads CASSTLEQETQYF. CDR3 bases: TGTGCCAGTAGCACCCTTGAGCAAGAGACCCAGTACTTC.